The clone carrying this TCR beta chain has only a few counts. Its antigen is not identified. This record belongs to a study of PD-L1 blockade in urothelial cancer. Overall study: As for prior chemotherapy regimens, patients had received 0 to 3. Peripheral blood specimens exhibited a median yield of 141,255 T cells.

Measured with immunoSEQ multiplex PCR; TCRdb has only the in-frame clones, and not every one. The sample includes 100,000 to 150,000 clones, approximately 85% of them seen just once. Time point here: peripheral blood 6 weeks after treatment start. Losses at the gene ends were 2 bases for V and 3 bases for J; bases not matched to a gene: 8. The CDR3 extends over 17 amino acids. Per germline, CDR1 MRHNA and CDR2 SNTAGT. Study observations and caveats: Tumor-associated clones in the blood of durable-benefit patients grew more at 3 weeks.

This specimen consisted of PBMCs, obtained around atezolizumab (anti-PD-L1) treatment. This chain uses TRBV6-4 with TRBJ1-4, with 8 bases lining up with TRBD1. This sequence originates from a man aged 45 to 65 with urothelial cancer. The CDR3 nucleotides read TGTGCCAGCAGTGACCCCCCAGGGGGCTTACCTAATGAAAAACTGTTTTTT. Translated: CASSDPPGGLPNEKLFF.